The 14 T cell receptor beta chains presented below share a single source sample, sequenced in a study of cytomegalovirus exposure and HLA in healthy donors. This table comes from immunoSEQ multiplex PCR, and its TCRdb copy is limited to in-frame clones, with some not included. Among around 200,000 clones listed, approximately 84% were seen once. Sequences were obtained from PBMCs. The receptors here all came from a woman under 30 in good health and CMV-seropositive.

The gene calls are TRBV5-1 and TRBJ2-5; TRBD1 matches 8 bases. V was pared by 4 bases and J by 4 bases, with 12 bases of the junction left unmatched. This CDR3 region has 16 residues. The germline CDR1 and CDR2 sequences are SGHRS and YFSETQ. The CDR3 reads CASSTGQGSSVETQYF. CDR3 DNA: TGCGCCAGCAGCACTGGACAGGGCAGTAGCGTAGAGACCCAGTACTTC.

CDR3: CASSVTWTSGGSGNEQFF. Written as DNA, the CDR3 is TGTGCCAGCAGCGTCACTTGGACTAGCGGGGGGAGTGGGAATGAGCAGTTCTTC. The chain links TRBV9 to TRBJ2-1, with 14 bases aligning to TRBD2. The junction had 11 bases not matched to a gene; V was cut back by 2 bases and J by 7 bases. CDR1 and CDR2 (germline): SGDLS, YYNGEE. The CDR3 covers 18 residues.

This clone was observed a handful of times. J is TRBJ1-2 and V is TRBV20-1; no reliable D call. The CDR3 loop spans 9 amino acids. V was shortened by 5 bases and J by 9 bases, with 7 bases between the two germline ends. The germline V gene has CDR1 DFQATT and CDR2 SNEGSKA (reference sequence). CDR3 DNA sequence: TGCAGTGCTGACGACAGCTACACCTTC. Protein: CSADDSYTF.

This clone was seen at least ten times. The chain uses TRBV6-5 and TRBJ1-2; 7 bases map to TRBD1. The CDR3 has 14 amino acids. Germline CDR1 MNHEY, CDR2 SVGAGI. The ends lost 8 bases at V and 5 bases at J; junction bases unmatched: 11. The CDR3 loop reads CASGRSGTDYGYTF. In DNA, the CDR3 is TGTGCCAGCGGCAGATCCGGGACAGATTATGGCTACACCTTC.

This clone appeared a single time. The V and J genes are TRBV29-1 and TRBJ2-3; the match to TRBD1 covers 9 bases. The CDR3 loop spans 15 amino acids. Per germline, CDR1 SQVTM and CDR2 ANQGSEA. Trimming cost V 6 bases and J 5 bases; bases outside gene matches: 12. The CDR3 protein is CSVGPGTGLGDTQYF. The CDR3 coding sequence is TGCAGCGTGGGTCCCGGGACAGGGCTCGGAGATACGCAGTATTTT.

This chain uses TRBV7-3 with TRBJ1-5; 11 bases are shared with TRBD1. The CDR3 runs to 18 residues. The germline V gene encodes CDR1 SGHTA and CDR2 FQGTGA. The junction had 13 bases not matched to a gene; V was cut back by 4 bases and J by 5 bases. The CDR3 DNA reads as TGTGCCAGCAGCTCGAATCCCCCGGGACAGGGGGGGGATCAGCCCCAGCATTTT. Amino acids: CASSSNPPGQGGDQPQHF.

V usage is TRBV6-1 and J usage is TRBJ2-1; 7 positions match TRBD2. The CDR3 spans 14 residues. Germline values: CDR1 MNHNS, CDR2 SASEGT. V dropped 10 bases and J dropped 3; count of bases not matched to a gene: 9. The chain's CDR3 is CATTIGGNYNEQFF. For the CDR3, the DNA is TGTGCCACCACAATCGGGGGGAACTACAATGAGCAGTTCTTC.

The chain has TRBV6-1 and TRBJ1-2; D perhaps matches TRBD1 (5 bases). The ends were cut back, 10 bases at V and 6 bases at J, with 24 bases in the middle. The CDR3 runs to 15 residues. Per germline, CDR1 MNHNS and CDR2 SASEGT. The chain's CDR3 is CATQTATGTGNGYTF. In DNA form, the CDR3 reads TGTGCCACCCAAACGGCAACCGGGACTGGCAATGGCTACACCTTC.

The chain employs TRBV5-1 and TRBJ2-3; 8 nucleotides agree with TRBD1. In germline, CDR1 is SGHRS, CDR2 YFSETQ. This CDR3 contains 15 residues. The junction had 7 bases not matched to a gene; V was cut back by 2 bases and J by 5 bases. The CDR3 sequence is CASSFRQGMGDTQYF. The CDR3 DNA sequence: TGCGCCAGCAGCTTCAGACAGGGGATGGGAGATACGCAGTATTTT.

The chain joins TRBV4-2 to TRBJ2-7, with D unresolved. Germline V gene data show CDR1 as LGHNA and CDR2 as YNFKEQ. V lost 4 bases and J 3 bases, leaving 7 bases between the germline ends. The CDR3 runs 12 residues. CDR3 sequence reads: CASSPTGYEQYF. DNA of the CDR3: TGTGCCAGCAGCCCAACCGGCTACGAGCAGTACTTC.

This sequence joins TRBV11-2 and TRBJ1-4; possibly TRBD1 for D (5 bases). From germline, CDR1 is SGHAT and CDR2 FQNNGV. The V end lost 6 bases, the J end lost 9 bases, and 20 bases lay between the germline ends. The CDR3 sequence is 15 residues long. The CDR3: CASRSVRGGYKKLFF. DNA for the CDR3: TGTGCCAGCAGATCAGTGCGGGGGGGATACAAAAAACTGTTTTTT.

The rearrangement links TRBV5-1 to TRBJ2-7; 7 positions agree with TRBD1. CDR3 size: 15 residues. The V gene end was trimmed by 1 base and the J gene end by 3 bases; junction bases not matched to a gene: 7. Germline values: CDR1 SGHRS, CDR2 YFSETQ. This CDR3 is CASSLLGTDFYEQYF. CDR3 sequence (DNA): TGCGCCAGCAGCTTGTTAGGGACAGATTTCTACGAGCAGTACTTC. The whole variable domain, filled in from reference TRBV5-1 and TRBJ2-7, reads KAGVTQTPRYLIKTRGQQVTLSCSPISGHRSVSWYQQTPGQGLQFLFEYFSETQRNKGNFPGRFSGRQFSNSRSEMNVSTLELGDSALYLCASSLLGTDFYEQYFGPGTRLTVT.

The chain couples TRBV5-4 to TRBJ1-2; 7 bases agree with TRBD1. CDR3 size: 14 residues. The trim removed 4 bases at V and 4 bases at J, leaving 7 bases unmatched. Germline lookup yields CDR1 SGHNT and CDR2 YYREEE (reference sequence). CDR3 protein: CASSDRQGFYGYTF. The CDR3 bases are TGTGCCAGCAGCGATCGACAGGGATTCTATGGCTACACCTTC.

This clone appeared a single time. In nucleotides, the CDR3 is TGTGCCAGCAGCTTAGTTGCTTTAGACAGGGGGCGCGAGGGCTACACCTTC. Protein product: CASSLVALDRGREGYTF. This chain joins TRBV7-8 and TRBJ1-2, with TRBD1 matching 10 bases. Germline CDR1 is SGHVS and CDR2 is FQNEAQ. This CDR3 comprises 17 residues. Trimming cost V 1 base and J 8 bases; bases outside gene matches: 13.